This T cell receptor (beta chain) was found in a study of technical replicates of blood from several donors. V was trimmed by 4 bases and J by 7 bases, leaving 8 bases between them. The germline gives CDR1 SEHNR, CDR2 FQNEAQ (reference sequence). CDR3 size: 11 residues. Produced via immunoSEQ multiplex PCR; TCRdb's table is partial and in-frame only. This sample carries tens of thousands of clones, 95% to 97% of them seen once, and the ten largest clones take about 0.3%. Material for sequencing was T cells isolated from PBMCs. The clonotype comes from a human donor in good health. This sequence joins TRBV7-9 and TRBJ2-7, with D maybe TRBD2 (6 bases). The CDR3 nucleotides read TGTGCCAGCAGCTATAGCGGAGAGCAGTACTTC. Its protein is CASSYSGEQYF.